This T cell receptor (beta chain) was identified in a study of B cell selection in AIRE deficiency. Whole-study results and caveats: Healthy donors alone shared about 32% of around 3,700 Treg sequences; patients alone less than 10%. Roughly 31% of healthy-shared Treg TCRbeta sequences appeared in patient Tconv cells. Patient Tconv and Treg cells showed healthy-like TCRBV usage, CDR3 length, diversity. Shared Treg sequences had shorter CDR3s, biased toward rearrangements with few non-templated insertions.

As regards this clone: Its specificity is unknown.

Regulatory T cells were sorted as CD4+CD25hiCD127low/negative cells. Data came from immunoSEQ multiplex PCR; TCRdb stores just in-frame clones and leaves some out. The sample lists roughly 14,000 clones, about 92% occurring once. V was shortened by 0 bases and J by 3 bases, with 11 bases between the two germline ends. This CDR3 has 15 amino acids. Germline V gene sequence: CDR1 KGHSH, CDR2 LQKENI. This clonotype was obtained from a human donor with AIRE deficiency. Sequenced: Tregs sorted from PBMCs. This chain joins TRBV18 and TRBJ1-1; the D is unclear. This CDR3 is CASSPPHTIYTEAFF. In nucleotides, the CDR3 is TGTGCCAGCTCACCACCCCACACTATCTACACTGAAGCTTTCTTT.